This T cell receptor beta chain was sequenced in a study of cytotoxic CD8 clonotypes in ibrutinib-treated CLL. Regarding this clone: Its specificity is not known.

Sequencing sought depths of 1 in 200,000 to 1 in 1 million T cells. Libraries were prepared by immunoSEQ multiplex PCR; TCRdb keeps only in-frame clonotypes and omits some of them. The table lists about 140,000 clones, around three quarters of them singletons. In germline, CDR1 is SEHNR, CDR2 FQNEAQ (reference sequence). V was pared by 5 bases and J by 5 bases, with 19 bases between. The CDR3 spans 15 residues. Study-level findings and limits: Public clonotypes occurred uncommonly; on treatment, they contracted or remained stable.

This rearrangement joins TRBV7-9 to TRBJ2-7; TRBD2 might be the D (5 bases). The receptor's source is a human donor with chronic lymphocytic leukemia. The input for sequencing was PBMCs, taken after 12 months of ibrutinib treatment. In DNA form, the CDR3 reads TGTGCCAGCAGCAACCTATTGACGGGAAGACACGAGCAGTACTTC. Translating gives CASSNLLTGRHEQYF.